This T cell receptor (beta chain) was sequenced in a study of PD-1 and CTLA-4 blockade in melanoma. Some clones are missing from TCRdb's copy, which holds only in-frame ones; the method was immunoSEQ multiplex PCR. Of about 31,000 clones listed, about 87% were seen once; the top ten hold 6% to 7%. This clonotype was sampled from a human donor with melanoma. This specimen was CD8+ T cells from peripheral blood, taken from a patient given anti-PD-1 treatment.

Here the CDR3 reads CASSPLGAGSSYEQYF. The CDR3 DNA sequence: TGTGCCAGCAGCCCCCTCGGAGCCGGAAGCTCCTACGAGCAGTACTTC. The V call is TRBV7-9, the J call TRBJ2-7; D ambiguous. Germline CDR1 SEHNR, CDR2 FQNEAQ (reference sequence). The CDR3 sequence is 16 residues long. The germline V and J ends were trimmed by 5 bases and 0 bases, with 17 bases remaining between them.